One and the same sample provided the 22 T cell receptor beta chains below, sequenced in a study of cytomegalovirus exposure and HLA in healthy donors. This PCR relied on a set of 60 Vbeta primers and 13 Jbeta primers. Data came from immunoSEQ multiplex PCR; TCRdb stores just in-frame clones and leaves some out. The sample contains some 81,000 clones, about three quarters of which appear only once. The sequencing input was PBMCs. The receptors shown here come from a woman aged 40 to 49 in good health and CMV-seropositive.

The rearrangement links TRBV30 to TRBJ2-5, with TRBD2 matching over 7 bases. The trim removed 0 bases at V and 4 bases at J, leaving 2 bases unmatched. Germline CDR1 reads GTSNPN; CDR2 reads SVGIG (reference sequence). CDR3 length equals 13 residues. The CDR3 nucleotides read TGTGCCTGGAGTGTACGACTAGCAGAGACCCAGTACTTC. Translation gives CAWSVRLAETQYF.

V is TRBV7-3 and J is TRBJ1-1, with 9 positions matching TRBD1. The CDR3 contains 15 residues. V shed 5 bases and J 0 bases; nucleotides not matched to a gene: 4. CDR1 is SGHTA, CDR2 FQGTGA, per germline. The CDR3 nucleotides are TGTGCCAGCAGCCTCGGGACAGGGATGAACACTGAAGCTTTCTTT. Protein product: CASSLGTGMNTEAFF.

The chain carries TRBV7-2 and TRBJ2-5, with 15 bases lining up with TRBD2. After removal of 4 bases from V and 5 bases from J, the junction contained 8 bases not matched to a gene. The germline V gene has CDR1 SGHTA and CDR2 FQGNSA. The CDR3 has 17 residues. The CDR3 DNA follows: TGTGCCAGCAGCTCGGGGACTAGCGGGGGGTTACACGAGACCCAGTACTTC. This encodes CASSSGTSGGLHETQYF.

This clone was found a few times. The CDR3: CASSSQIGGGTEAFF. The CDR3 DNA is TGTGCCAGCAGCTCACAGATCGGGGGAGGAACTGAAGCTTTCTTT. V is TRBV7-6 and J is TRBJ1-1, with D maybe TRBD1 (5 bases). V was pared by 4 bases and J by 5 bases, with 17 bases between. Germline V gene data show CDR1 as SGHVS and CDR2 as FNYEAQ. The CDR3 extends over 15 amino acids.

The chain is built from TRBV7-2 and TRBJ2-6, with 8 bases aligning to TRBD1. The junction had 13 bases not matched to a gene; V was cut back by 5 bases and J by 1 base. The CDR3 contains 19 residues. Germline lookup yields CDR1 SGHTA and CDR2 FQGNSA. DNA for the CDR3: TGTGCCAGCAGCCCCGTCGCCGGACAGGGTTCATCTGGGGCCAACGTCCTGACTTTC. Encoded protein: CASSPVAGQGSSGANVLTF.

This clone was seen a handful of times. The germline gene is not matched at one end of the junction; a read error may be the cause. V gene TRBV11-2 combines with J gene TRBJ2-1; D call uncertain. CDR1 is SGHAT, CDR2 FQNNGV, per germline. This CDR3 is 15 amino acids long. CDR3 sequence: CASSVDLLSYNEQFF. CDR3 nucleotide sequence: TGTGCCAGCAGCGTAGACCTCCTCTCCTACAATGAGCAGTTCTTC. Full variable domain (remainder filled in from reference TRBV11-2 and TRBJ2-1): EAGVAQSPRYKIIEKRQSVAFWCNPISGHATLYWYQQILGQGPKLLIQFQNNGVVDDSQLPKDRFSAERLKGVDSTLKIQPAKLEDSAVYLCASSVDLLSYNEQFFGPGTRLTVL.

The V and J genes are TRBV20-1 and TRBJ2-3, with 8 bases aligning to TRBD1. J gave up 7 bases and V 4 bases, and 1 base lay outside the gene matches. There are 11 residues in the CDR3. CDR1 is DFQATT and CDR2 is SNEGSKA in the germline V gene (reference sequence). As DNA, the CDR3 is TGCAGTGCTAACAGGGGGAATACGCAGTATTTT. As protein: CSANRGNTQYF.

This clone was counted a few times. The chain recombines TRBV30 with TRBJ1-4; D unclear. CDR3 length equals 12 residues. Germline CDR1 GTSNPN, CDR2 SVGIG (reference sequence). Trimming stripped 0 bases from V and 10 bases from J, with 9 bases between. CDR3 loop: CAWSVREGKLFF. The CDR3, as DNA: TGTGCCTGGAGTGTACGGGAGGGAAAACTGTTTTTT. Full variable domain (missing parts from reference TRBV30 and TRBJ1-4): SQTIHQWPATLVQPVGSPLSLECTVEGTSNPNLYWYRQAAGRGLQLLFYSVGIGQISSEVPQNLSASRPQDRQFILSSKKLLLSDSGFYLCAWSVREGKLFFGSGTQLSVL.

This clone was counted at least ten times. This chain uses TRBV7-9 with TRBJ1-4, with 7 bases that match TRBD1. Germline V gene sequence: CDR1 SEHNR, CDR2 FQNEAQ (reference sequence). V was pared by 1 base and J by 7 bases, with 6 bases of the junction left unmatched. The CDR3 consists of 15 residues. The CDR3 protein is CASSLEGGNFEKLFF. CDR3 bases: TGTGCCAGCAGCTTAGAAGGGGGCAATTTTGAAAAACTGTTTTTT.

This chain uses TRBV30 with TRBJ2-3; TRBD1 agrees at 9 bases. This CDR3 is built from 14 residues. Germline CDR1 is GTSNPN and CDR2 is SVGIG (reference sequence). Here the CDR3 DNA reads TGTGGCATTGACGGGACAGGGTGGGCCGGTACGCAGTATTTT. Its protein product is CGIDGTGWAGTQYF.

The CDR3 nucleotides are TGTGCCAGCAGCGTAGGTGGGACTAGCGGGACGGGGCGGGAGACCCAGTACTTC. Its translation is CASSVGGTSGTGRETQYF. The chain recombines TRBV9 with TRBJ2-5; 13 nucleotides align to TRBD2. Germline V gene sequence: CDR1 SGDLS, CDR2 YYNGEE. The CDR3 extends over 18 amino acids. V shed 0 bases and J 5 bases; nucleotides not matched to a gene: 10.

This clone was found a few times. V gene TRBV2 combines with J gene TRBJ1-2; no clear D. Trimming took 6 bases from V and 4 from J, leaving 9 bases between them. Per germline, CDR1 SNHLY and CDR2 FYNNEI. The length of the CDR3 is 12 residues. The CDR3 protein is CASRGAGYGYTF. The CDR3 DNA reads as TGTGCCAGCAGGGGCGCCGGCTATGGCTACACCTTC.

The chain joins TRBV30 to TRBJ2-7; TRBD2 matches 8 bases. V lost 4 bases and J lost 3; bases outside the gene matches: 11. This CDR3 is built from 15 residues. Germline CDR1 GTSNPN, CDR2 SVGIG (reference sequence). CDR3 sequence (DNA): TGTGCCTGGATTCCCCGGGGAGCGGGAGTCTACGAGCAGTACTTC. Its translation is CAWIPRGAGVYEQYF.

The CDR3 reads CASSIGGGGSNQPQHF. The CDR3 DNA reads as TGTGCCAGTAGTATTGGAGGGGGCGGGAGCAATCAGCCCCAGCATTTT. The chain recombines TRBV19 with TRBJ1-5, with 7 positions matching TRBD1. The CDR3 covers 16 residues. Germline values: CDR1 LNHDA, CDR2 SQIVND (reference sequence). With V trimmed by 3 bases and J by 1 base, 6 bases remained unmatched.

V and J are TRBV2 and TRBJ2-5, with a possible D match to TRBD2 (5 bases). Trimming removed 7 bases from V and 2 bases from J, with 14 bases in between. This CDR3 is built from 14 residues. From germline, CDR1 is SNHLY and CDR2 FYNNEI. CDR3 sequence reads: CASTLRGDQETQYF. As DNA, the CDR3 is TGTGCCAGCACCCTCCGGGGAGATCAAGAGACCCAGTACTTC.

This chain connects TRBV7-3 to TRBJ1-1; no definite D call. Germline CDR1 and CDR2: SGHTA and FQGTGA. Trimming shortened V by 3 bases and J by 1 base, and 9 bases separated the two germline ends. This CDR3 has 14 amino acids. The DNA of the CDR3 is TGTGCCAGCAGCTTCGAAGCCGGGAACACTGAAGCTTTCTTT. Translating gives CASSFEAGNTEAFF.

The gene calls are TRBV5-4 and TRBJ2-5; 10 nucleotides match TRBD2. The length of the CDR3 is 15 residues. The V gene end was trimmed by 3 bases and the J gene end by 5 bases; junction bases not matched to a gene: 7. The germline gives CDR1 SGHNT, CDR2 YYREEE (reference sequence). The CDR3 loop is CASSSDSGGMETQYF. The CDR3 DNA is TGTGCCAGCAGCTCCGATAGCGGGGGGATGGAGACCCAGTACTTC.

CDR3 nucleotides: TGTGCCAGCAGCCGAATGGGGAGACAGGGAGGAAATGAGCAGTTCTTC. It translates to CASSRMGRQGGNEQFF. V usage is TRBV7-2 and J usage is TRBJ2-1; possibly TRBD1 for D (7 bases). The CDR3 runs to 16 residues. Trimming left V 5 bases short and J 7 bases short, with 21 bases between. The germline gives CDR1 SGHTA, CDR2 FQGNSA.

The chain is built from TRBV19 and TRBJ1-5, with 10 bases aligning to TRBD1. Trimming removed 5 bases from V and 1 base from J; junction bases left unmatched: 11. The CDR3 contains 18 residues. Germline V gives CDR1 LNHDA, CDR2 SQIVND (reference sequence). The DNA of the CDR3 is TGTGCCAGTAGTTTACCGGGACAGGGGTTTTCGAGCAATCAGCCCCAGCATTTT. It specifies CASSLPGQGFSSNQPQHF.

In nucleotides, the CDR3 is TGTGCCAGCAGTGAAAGGACGGGGGGTAACTCACCCCTCCACTTT. Translated: CASSERTGGNSPLHF. This chain links TRBV6-1 with TRBJ1-6, with a tentative D call TRBD1 (5 bases). Germline V gene data show CDR1 as MNHNS and CDR2 as SASEGT. This CDR3 region has 15 residues. V was cut by 2 bases and J by 10 bases, with 15 bases left in between.

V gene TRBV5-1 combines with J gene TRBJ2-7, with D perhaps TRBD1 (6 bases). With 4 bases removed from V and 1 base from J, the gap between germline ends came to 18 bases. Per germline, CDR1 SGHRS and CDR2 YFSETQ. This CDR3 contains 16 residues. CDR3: CASSPGTPGASYEQYF. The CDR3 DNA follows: TGCGCCAGCAGCCCAGGGACACCCGGAGCGTCCTACGAGCAGTACTTC.

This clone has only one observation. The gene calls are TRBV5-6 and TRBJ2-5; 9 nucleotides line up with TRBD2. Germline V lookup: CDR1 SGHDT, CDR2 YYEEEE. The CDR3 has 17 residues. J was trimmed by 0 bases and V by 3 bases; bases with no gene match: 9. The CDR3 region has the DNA TGTGCCAGCAGCTGGGGACTAGCCCCGGGGTACCAAGAGACCCAGTACTTC. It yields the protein CASSWGLAPGYQETQYF. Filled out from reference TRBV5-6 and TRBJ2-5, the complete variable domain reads DAGVTQSPTHLIKTRGQQVTLRCSPKSGHDTVSWYQQALGQGPQFIFQYYEEEERQRGNFPDRFSGHQFPNYSSELNVNALLLGDSALYLCASSWGLAPGYQETQYFGPGTRLLVL.